Reported below is one TCR beta chain. Its antigen is not identified. V was trimmed by 5 bases and J by 6 bases, leaving 13 bases between them. CDR1 MDHEN and CDR2 SYDVKM come from the germline V gene. The CDR3 is made up of 13 amino acids. The protocol was immunoSEQ multiplex PCR, while the TCRdb copy is restricted to in-frame clones and leaves out a portion. The sample yields approximately 1,000,000 clones, approximately 77% seen once. The data belong to a study of shared clonotypes between healthy human individuals. General observations from the study: Lower generation probabilities were found for non-shared clonotypes than for those shared by all four donors.

Specimen: memory CD4+ T cells from PBMCs. Subset reported: CD45RA-negative fraction. The chain recombines TRBV28 with TRBJ2-5, with unresolved D. This TCR derives from a man younger than 35 in good health. Some clones in this sample may be carry-over from other donors' samples. The CDR3 region has the DNA TGTGCCAGCAGTCCCCCGGACCGGCAGACCCAGTACTTC. It yields the protein CASSPPDRQTQYF.